The rows below give T cell receptor beta chains drawn from one sample of a study of radiotherapy plus CTLA-4 blockade in lung cancer. Only in-frame clones appear in the TCRdb table, and some are missing; sequencing was by immunoSEQ multiplex PCR. The table includes some 78,000 clones, more than 75% detected once. This material consisted of peripheral blood, taken from a patient treated with radiotherapy plus ipilimumab. These receptors were taken from a human donor with non-small cell lung cancer who had stable disease on radiotherapy plus ipilimumab. Both conserved end residues are part of each CDR3. The D gene is left open where the match is weak. Rows may omit the clone size; those that give it use once, few, many or a size class.

V	size	J	D	CDR3	DNA
TRBV7-9	NA	TRBJ1-6	NA	CASSLLSTWEENSPLHF	TGTGCCAGCAGCTTATTATCGACCTGGGAGGAAAATTCACCCCTCCACTTT
TRBV6-1	NA	TRBJ2-1	TRBD2	CASSGREFGLDEQFF	TGTGCCAGCAGTGGGCGGGAGTTTGGGCTGGATGAGCAGTTCTTC
TRBV5-4	few	TRBJ2-3	NA	CASSSTWDTDTQYF	TGTGCCAGCAGCTCCACTTGGGACACAGATACGCAGTATTTT
TRBV4-2	NA	TRBJ2-2	TRBD2	CASSSSGSNTGELFF	TGTGCCAGCAGCTCTAGCGGGTCGAACACCGGGGAGCTGTTTTTT
TRBV18	NA	TRBJ1-1	NA	CASSPNRLNTEAFF	TGTGCCAGCTCACCCAACAGACTGAACACTGAAGCTTTCTTT
TRBV15	NA	TRBJ2-5	TRBD2	CATSGSLAGEETQYF	TGTGCCACCAGCGGATCGCTAGCGGGTGAAGAGACCCAGTACTTC
TRBV5-1	NA	TRBJ2-7	NA	CASSLVGATFYYEQYF	TGCGCCAGCAGCTTGGTAGGGGCGACCTTCTACTACGAGCAGTACTTC
TRBV28	NA	TRBJ2-5	NA	CASRTLRGKETQYF	TGTGCCAGCCGAACCTTGCGCGGGAAAGAGACCCAGTACTTC
TRBV5-4	once	TRBJ2-1	NA	CASSLAGQGSYNEQFF	TGTGCCAGCAGCTTGGCAGGGCAGGGCTCCTACAATGAGCAGTTCTTC
TRBV27	NA	TRBJ2-7	TRBD1	CATKTGGFHEQYF	TGTGCCACAAAAACAGGGGGCTTCCACGAGCAGTACTTC
TRBV2	once	TRBJ1-1	TRBD1	CASSPGQGLMNTEAFF	TGTGCCAGCAGTCCGGGACAGGGGCTCATGAACACTGAAGCTTTCTTT
TRBV10-3	NA	TRBJ2-7	TRBD1	CAIGTGNYEQYF	TGTGCCATCGGGACAGGGAACTACGAGCAGTACTTC
TRBV7-9	NA	TRBJ1-1	NA	CASSLVAGFRGTEAFF	TGTGCCAGCAGCTTAGTCGCGGGGTTTAGAGGCACTGAAGCTTTCTTT
TRBV9	NA	TRBJ1-5	NA	CASSVDPNQPQHF	TGTGCCAGCAGCGTAGATCCTAATCAGCCCCAGCATTTT